The table lists the clone carrying this T cell receptor beta chain with many counts. The sample belongs to a study of T cells in Graves' hyperthyroidism and ophthalmopathy. Study summary: Peripheral blood was collected at initial diagnosis, before any treatment.

This CDR3 contains 11 residues. V shed 3 bases and J shed 5 bases, with 7 bases lying between them. Germline V lookup: CDR1 GTSNPN, CDR2 SVGIG (reference sequence). Using RNA transcripts as the source, TCR beta CDR3 regions were amplified. Researchers ran a first-round RT-PCR on the TCR CDR3 using the HTBI primer set. TCRdb itself ran the multiplex PCR reads through MiXCR, one entry per CDR3 protein. The data contain fewer than 900,000 distinct CDR3 sequences, about 17% of them singletons. Stable Graves' hyperthyroidism meant no ophthalmopathy progression within 18 months. Exclusions: uncontrolled infection, other autoimmune disease, pregnancy, lactation.

The chain is built from TRBV30 and TRBJ1-1; maybe TRBD1 (6 bases). The sequence came from a man aged 18 to 30 with Graves' hyperthyroidism. Sequenced material: blood. As DNA, the CDR3 is TGTGCCTGGAGAAGGGGGACTGAAGCTTTCTTT. Protein sequence: CAWRRGTEAFF.